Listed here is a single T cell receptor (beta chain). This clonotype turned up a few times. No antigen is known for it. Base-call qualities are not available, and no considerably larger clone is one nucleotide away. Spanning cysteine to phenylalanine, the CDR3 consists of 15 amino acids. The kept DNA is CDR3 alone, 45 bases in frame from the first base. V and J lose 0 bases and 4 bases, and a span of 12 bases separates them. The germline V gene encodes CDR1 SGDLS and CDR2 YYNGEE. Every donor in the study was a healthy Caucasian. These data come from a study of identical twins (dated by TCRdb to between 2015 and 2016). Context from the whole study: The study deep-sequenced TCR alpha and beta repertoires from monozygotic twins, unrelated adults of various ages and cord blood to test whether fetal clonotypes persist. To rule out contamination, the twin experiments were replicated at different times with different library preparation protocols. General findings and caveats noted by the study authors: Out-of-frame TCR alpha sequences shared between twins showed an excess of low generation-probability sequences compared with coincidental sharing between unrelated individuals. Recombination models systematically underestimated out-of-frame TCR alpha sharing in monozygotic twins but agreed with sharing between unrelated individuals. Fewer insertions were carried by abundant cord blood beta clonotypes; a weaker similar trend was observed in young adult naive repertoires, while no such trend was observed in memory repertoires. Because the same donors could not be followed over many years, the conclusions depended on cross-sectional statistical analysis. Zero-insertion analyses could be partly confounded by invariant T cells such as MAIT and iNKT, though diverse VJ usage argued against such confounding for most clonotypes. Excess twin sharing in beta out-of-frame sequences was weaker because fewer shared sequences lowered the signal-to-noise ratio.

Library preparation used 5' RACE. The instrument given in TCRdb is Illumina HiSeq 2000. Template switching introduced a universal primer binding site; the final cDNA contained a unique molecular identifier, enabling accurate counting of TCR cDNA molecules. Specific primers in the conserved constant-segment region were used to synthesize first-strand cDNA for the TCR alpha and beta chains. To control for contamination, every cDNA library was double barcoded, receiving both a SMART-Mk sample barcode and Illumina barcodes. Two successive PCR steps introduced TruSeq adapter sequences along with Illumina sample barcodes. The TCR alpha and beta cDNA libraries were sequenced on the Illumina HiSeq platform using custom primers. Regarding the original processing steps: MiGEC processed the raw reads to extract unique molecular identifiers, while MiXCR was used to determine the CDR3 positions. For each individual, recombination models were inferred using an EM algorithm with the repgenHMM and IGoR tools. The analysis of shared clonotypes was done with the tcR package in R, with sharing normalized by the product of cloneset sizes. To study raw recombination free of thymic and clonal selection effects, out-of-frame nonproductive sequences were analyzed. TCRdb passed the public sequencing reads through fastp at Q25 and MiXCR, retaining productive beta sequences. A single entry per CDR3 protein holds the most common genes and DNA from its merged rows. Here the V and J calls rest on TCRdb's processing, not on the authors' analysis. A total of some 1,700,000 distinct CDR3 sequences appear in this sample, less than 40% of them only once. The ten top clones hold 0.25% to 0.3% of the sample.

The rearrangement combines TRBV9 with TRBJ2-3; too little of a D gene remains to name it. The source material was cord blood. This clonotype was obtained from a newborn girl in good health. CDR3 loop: CASSVAPGGADTQYF. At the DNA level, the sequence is TGTGCCAGCAGCGTAGCCCCGGGTGGGGCAGATACGCAGTATTTT.